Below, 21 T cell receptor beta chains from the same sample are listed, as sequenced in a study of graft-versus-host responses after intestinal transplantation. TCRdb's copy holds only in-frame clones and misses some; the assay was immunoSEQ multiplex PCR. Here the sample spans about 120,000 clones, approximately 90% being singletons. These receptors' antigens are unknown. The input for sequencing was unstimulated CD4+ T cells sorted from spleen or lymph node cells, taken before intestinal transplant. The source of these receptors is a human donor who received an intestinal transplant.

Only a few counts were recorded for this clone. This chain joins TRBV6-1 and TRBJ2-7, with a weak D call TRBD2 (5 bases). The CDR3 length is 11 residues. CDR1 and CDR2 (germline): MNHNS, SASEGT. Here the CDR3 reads CVISGGYEQYF. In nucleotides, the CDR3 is TGTGTTATAAGTGGAGGATACGAGCAGTACTTC.

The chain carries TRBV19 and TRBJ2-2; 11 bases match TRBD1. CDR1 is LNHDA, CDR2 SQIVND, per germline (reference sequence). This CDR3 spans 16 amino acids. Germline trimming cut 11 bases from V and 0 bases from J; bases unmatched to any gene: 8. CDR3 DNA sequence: TGTGCCCGACGAACGGGACAGGGGGCGAACACCGGGGAGCTGTTTTTT. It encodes CARRTGQGANTGELFF.

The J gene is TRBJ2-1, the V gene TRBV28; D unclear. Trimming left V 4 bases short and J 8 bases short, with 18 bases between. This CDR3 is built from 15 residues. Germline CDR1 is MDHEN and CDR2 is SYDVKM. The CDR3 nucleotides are TGTGCCAGCAGTTACGACCCCCAGGCAGCCCATGAGCAGTTCTTC. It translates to CASSYDPQAAHEQFF.

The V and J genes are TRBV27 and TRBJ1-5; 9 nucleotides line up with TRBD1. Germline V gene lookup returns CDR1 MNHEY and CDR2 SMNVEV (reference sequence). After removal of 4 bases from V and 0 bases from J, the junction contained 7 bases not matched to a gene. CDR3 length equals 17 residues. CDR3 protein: CASSSGQGIYSNQPQHF. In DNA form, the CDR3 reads TGTGCCAGCAGTTCGGGACAGGGAATCTATAGCAATCAGCCCCAGCATTTT.

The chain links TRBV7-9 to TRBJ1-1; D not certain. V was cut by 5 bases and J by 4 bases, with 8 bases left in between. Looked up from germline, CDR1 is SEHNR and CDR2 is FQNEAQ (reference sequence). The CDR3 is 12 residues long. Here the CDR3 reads CASSLRGTEAFF. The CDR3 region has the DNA TGTGCCAGCAGCCTACGAGGCACTGAAGCTTTCTTT.

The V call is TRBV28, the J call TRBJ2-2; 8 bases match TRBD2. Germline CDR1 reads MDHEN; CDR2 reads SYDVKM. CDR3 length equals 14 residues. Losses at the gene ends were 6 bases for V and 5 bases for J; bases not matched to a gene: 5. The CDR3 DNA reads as TGTGCCAGCAGGCGGGGGGATTTAACCGGGGAGCTGTTTTTT. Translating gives CASRRGDLTGELFF.

CDR3 loop: CASSLLGARQPQHF. The CDR3 coding sequence is TGTGCCAGCAGCTTATTGGGGGCTAGGCAGCCCCAGCATTTT. The J gene is TRBJ1-5, the V gene TRBV7-2, with a weak D call TRBD1 (6 bases). From germline, CDR1 is SGHTA and CDR2 FQGNSA. Trimming cost V 2 bases and J 7 bases, with 12 bases left between them. This CDR3 contains 14 residues. The full variable domain, its missing parts supplied by reference TRBV7-2 and TRBJ1-5, is GAGVSQSPSNKVTEKGKDVELRCDPISGHTALYWYRQSLGQGLEFLIYFQGNSAPDKSGLPSDRFSAERTGGSVSTLTIQRTQQEDSAVYLCASSLLGARQPQHFGDGTRLSIL.

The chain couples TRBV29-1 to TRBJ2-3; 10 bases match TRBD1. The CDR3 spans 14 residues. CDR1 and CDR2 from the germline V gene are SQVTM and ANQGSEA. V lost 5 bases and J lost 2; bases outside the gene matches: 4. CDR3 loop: CSVLTGGFTDTQYF. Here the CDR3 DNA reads TGCAGCGTTCTGACAGGGGGCTTCACAGATACGCAGTATTTT.

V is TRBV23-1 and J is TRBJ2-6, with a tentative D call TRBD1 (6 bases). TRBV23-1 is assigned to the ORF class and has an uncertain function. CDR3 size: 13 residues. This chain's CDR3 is CSKYRAGANVLTF. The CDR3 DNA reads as TGCTCAAAATACAGGGCTGGGGCCAACGTCCTGACTTTC.

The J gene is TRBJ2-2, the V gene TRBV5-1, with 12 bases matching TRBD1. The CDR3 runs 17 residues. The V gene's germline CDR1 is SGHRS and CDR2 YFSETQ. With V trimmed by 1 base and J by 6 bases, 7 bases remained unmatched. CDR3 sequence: CASSLLIGTGGAGELFF. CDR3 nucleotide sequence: TGCGCCAGCAGCTTGTTGATAGGGACAGGGGGCGCCGGGGAGCTGTTTTTT.

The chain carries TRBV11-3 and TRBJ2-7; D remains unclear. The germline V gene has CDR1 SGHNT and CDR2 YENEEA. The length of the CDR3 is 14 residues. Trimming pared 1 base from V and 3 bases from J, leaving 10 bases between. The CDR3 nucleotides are TGTGCCAGCAGCTTAGCCCCAGGATACTACGAGCAGTACTTC. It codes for CASSLAPGYYEQYF.

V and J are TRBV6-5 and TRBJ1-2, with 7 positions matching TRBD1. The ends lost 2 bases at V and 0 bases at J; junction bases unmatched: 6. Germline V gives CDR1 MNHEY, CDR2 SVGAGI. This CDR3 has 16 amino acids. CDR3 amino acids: CASSYAGGTANYGYTF. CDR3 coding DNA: TGTGCCAGCAGTTACGCGGGGGGGACAGCTAACTATGGCTACACCTTC.

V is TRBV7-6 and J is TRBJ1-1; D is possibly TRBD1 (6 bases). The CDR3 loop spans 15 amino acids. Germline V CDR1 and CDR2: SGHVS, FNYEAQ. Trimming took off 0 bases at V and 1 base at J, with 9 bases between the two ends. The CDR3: CASSLAATGNTEAFF. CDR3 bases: TGTGCCAGCAGCTTAGCGGCGACAGGGAACACTGAAGCTTTCTTT. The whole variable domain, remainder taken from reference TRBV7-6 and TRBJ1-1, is GAGVSQSPRYKVTKRGQDVALRCDPISGHVSLYWYRQALGQGPEFLTYFNYEAQQDKSGLPNDRFSAERPEGSISTLTIQRTEQRDSAMYRCASSLAATGNTEAFFGQGTRLTVV.

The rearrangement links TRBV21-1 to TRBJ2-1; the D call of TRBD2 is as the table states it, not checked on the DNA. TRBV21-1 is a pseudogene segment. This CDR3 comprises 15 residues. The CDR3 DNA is TGTGCCAGCAGCATAACGGGGGATTCCTACAATGAGCAGTTCTTC. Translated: CASSITGDSYNEQFF.

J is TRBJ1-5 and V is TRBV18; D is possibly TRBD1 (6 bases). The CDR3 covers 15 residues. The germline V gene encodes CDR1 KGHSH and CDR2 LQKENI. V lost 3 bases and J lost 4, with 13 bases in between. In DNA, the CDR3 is TGTGCCAGCTCACCCCTTGGACAGTCTAATCAGCCCCAGCATTTT. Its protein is CASSPLGQSNQPQHF.

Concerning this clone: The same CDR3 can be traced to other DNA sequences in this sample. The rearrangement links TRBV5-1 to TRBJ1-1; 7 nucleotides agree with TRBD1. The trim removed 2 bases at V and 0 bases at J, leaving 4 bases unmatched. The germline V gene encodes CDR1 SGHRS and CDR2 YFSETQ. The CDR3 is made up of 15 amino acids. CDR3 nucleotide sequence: TGCGCCAGCAGCTTATTACAGGGGATGAACACTGAAGCTTTCTTT. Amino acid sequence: CASSLLQGMNTEAFF.

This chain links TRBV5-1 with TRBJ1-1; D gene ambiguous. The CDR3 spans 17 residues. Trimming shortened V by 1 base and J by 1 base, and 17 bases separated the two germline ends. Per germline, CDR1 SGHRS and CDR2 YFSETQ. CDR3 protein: CASSLKEGYRTNTEAFF. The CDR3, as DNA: TGCGCCAGCAGCTTGAAGGAGGGATACCGGACGAACACTGAAGCTTTCTTT.

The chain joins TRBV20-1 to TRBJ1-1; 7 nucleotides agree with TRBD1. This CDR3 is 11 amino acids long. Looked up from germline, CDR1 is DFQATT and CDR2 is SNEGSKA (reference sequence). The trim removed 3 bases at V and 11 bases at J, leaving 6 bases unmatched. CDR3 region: CSASARGNAFF. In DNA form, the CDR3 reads TGCAGTGCTAGTGCCAGGGGGAATGCTTTCTTT.

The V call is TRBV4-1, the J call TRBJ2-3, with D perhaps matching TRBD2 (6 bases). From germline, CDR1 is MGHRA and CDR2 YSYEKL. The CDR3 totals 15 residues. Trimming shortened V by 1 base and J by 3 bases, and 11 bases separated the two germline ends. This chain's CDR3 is CASSQGGLTTDTQYF. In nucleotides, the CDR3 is TGCGCCAGCAGCCAAGGGGGACTTACAACAGATACGCAGTATTTT.

The CDR3 nucleotides are TGTGCCAGAAGCTTGTGGGGACAGAACACTGAAGCTTTCTTT. Amino acid sequence: CARSLWGQNTEAFF. The chain uses TRBV5-3 and TRBJ1-1, with D possibly being TRBD1 (6 bases). TRBV5-3 qualifies as an ORF whose function is uncertain. This CDR3 is 14 amino acids long. Trimming removed 1 base from V and 1 base from J, with 8 bases in between.

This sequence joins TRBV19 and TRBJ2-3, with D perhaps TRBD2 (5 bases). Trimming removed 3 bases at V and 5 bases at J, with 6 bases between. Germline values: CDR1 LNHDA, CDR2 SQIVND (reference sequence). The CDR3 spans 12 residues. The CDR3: CASSIEGDTQYF. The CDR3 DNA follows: TGTGCCAGTAGTATTGAGGGAGATACGCAGTATTTT.